This TCR beta chain derives from a study of cytomegalovirus exposure and HLA in healthy donors. Findings of the study overall: The records held CMV serostatus as the only immune exposure information.

When sampled, the donors appeared nominally healthy, though they likely had unrecorded immune exposures. With regard to this clone: As yet, its antigen is unknown.

Use of 60 Vbeta and 13 Jbeta primers characterized the PCR. Assay used: immunoSEQ multiplex PCR; TCRdb lists only in-frame clones, some missing. This table holds about 170,000 clones, roughly 85% found once. Trimming at V came to 0 bases and at J to 8 bases, leaving 7 bases not matched to a gene. This CDR3 contains 16 residues. Germline values: CDR1 SGHRS, CDR2 YFSETQ. Input material: PBMCs. This clonotype originated in a man aged 18 to 29 in good health and CMV-seropositive. The chain is built from TRBV5-1 and TRBJ1-4; TRBD1 matches at 10 bases. DNA of the CDR3: TGCGCCAGCAGCTTGGCGGGACAGGGGAATGGGGAAAAACTGTTTTTT. It specifies CASSLAGQGNGEKLFF.